These T cell receptor beta chains were read from a single sample in a study of blood T cell repertoires in COVID-19. The protocol was immunoSEQ multiplex PCR, while the TCRdb copy is restricted to in-frame clones and leaves out a portion. Among about 130,000 clones listed, roughly 88% were seen once. The sample was peripheral blood. The source is an elderly woman with acute or convalescent COVID-19. Each CDR3 is given with its conserved first and last residue. The D gene is left open where the match is weak. For some rows the clone size is stated as once, few or many, or as a class when expanded; others skip it.

>TRBJ2-4|TRBV9|.|.
CASSVDGSTKNIQYF
TGTGCCAGCAGCGTCGACGGGAGCACCAAAAACATTCAGTACTTC
>TRBJ2-1|TRBV7-2|TRBD2|.
CASSKPPSGGAFPEQFF
TGTGCCAGCAGCAAGCCCCCCTCGGGGGGGGCATTCCCTGAGCAGTTCTTC
>TRBJ2-5|TRBV9|TRBD1|once
CASSVGTGGMETQYF
TGTGCCAGCAGCGTAGGGACAGGGGGTATGGAGACCCAGTACTTC
>TRBJ1-1|TRBV19|.|.
CASSIRVLNTEAFF
TGTGCCAGTAGTATCAGGGTCTTGAACACTGAAGCTTTCTTT
>TRBJ2-2|TRBV19|.|.
CASSIGSSGYTGELFF
TGTGCCAGTAGTATAGGTTCAAGCGGATACACCGGGGAGCTGTTTTTT
>TRBJ2-5|TRBV5-6|.|.
CASSLPGSETQYF
TGTGCCAGCAGCTTGCCAGGATCCGAGACCCAGTACTTC
>TRBJ2-2|TRBV18|TRBD1|.
CASPRTGQGARNTGELFF
TGTGCCAGCCCCCGGACGGGACAGGGGGCGCGGAACACCGGGGAGCTGTTTTTT
>TRBJ1-1|TRBV6-5|.|once
CACGGGRMNTEAFF
TGTGCCTGTGGGGGGGGGCGGATGAACACTGAAGCTTTCTTT
>TRBJ1-5|TRBV24-1|.|.
CATSDKTGLSQPQHF
TGTGCCACCAGTGACAAAACAGGGTTAAGTCAGCCCCAGCATTTT
>TRBJ2-7|TRBV3-1/TRBV3-2|.|.
CASSQILNTYEQYF
TGTGCCAGCAGCCAAATACTAAATACCTACGAGCAGTACTTC
>TRBJ2-7|TRBV7-8|TRBD2|.
CASSLEAGAYEQYF
TGTGCCAGCAGCCTAGAAGCGGGGGCCTACGAGCAGTACTTC
>TRBJ1-1|TRBV28|.|.
CASISGRLNTEAFF
TGTGCCAGCATCTCTGGGCGCCTCAACACTGAAGCTTTCTTT
>TRBJ1-1|TRBV7-8|.|.
CANSLAHRAGEAFF
TGTGCCAACAGCTTAGCGCACAGGGCTGGTGAAGCTTTCTTT
>TRBJ2-5|TRBV15|.|.
CATAPLFSGQETQYF
TGTGCCACCGCCCCGCTGTTTAGCGGCCAAGAGACCCAGTACTTC
>TRBJ1-4|TRBV4-2|TRBD1|.
CASSQDLITGGTNEKLFF
TGTGCCAGCAGCCAAGATCTAATAACAGGGGGCACTAATGAAAAACTGTTTTTT
>TRBJ1-6|TRBV6-2/TRBV6-3|TRBD1|.
CASSSHQRTGNNSPLHF
TGTGCCAGCAGTTCACATCAGCGGACAGGGAATAATTCACCCCTCCACTTT
>TRBJ2-7|TRBV4-2|TRBD1|.
CASSQEPGQGSYEQYF
TGTGCCAGCAGCCAGGAACCGGGACAGGGGTCCTACGAGCAGTACTTC
>TRBJ1-1|TRBV18|.|.
CASSSGADTEAFF
TGTGCCAGCTCTAGTGGGGCGGACACTGAAGCTTTCTTT
>TRBJ1-1|TRBV5-6|.|few
CASSSTGTLGTEAFF
TGTGCCAGCAGCTCTACCGGGACACTGGGAACTGAAGCTTTCTTT
>TRBJ2-5|TRBV19|.|.
CASSPGQGYQETQYF
TGTGCCAGTAGTCCGGGTCAGGGGTACCAAGAGACCCAGTACTTC
>TRBJ1-2|TRBV6-5|.|few
CASRSTGMNYGYTF
TGTGCCAGCAGATCTACGGGAATGAACTATGGCTACACCTTC
>TRBJ2-7|TRBV12-3/TRBV12-4|.|once
CASSPEGYEQYF
TGTGCCAGCAGCCCCGAGGGCTACGAGCAGTACTTC
>TRBJ1-5|TRBV3-1/TRBV3-2|.|.
CASSNINQPQHF
TGTGCCAGCAGCAACATCAATCAGCCCCAGCATTTT
>TRBJ1-5|TRBV29-1|.|.
CSGRQGGQPQHF
TGCAGCGGGAGGCAGGGAGGACAGCCCCAGCATTTT
>TRBJ2-6|TRBV29-1|TRBD1|.
CSVGTGSLTSGANVLTF
TGCAGCGTGGGGACAGGCTCACTAACCTCTGGGGCCAACGTCCTGACTTTC
>TRBJ2-1|TRBV3-1/TRBV3-2|TRBD2|.
CASSHLSGGSYNEQFF
TGTGCCAGCAGCCACCTTAGCGGGGGCTCCTACAATGAGCAGTTCTTC
>TRBJ2-5|TRBV3-1/TRBV3-2|.|.
CASSQEWGVGTQYF
TGTGCCAGCAGCCAAGAGTGGGGGGTGGGGACCCAGTACTTC
>TRBJ1-2|TRBV6-2/TRBV6-3|.|.
CASSYEGTDGYTF
TGTGCCAGCAGTTACGAGGGAACGGATGGCTACACCTTC
>TRBJ2-5|TRBV6-1|TRBD2|.
CASSLGLAGKETQYF
TGTGCCAGCAGTTTAGGGCTAGCGGGTAAAGAGACCCAGTACTTC
>TRBJ1-4|TRBV5-6|TRBD1|.
CASTSGGSGEKLFF
TGTGCCAGCACCTCAGGGGGTTCTGGTGAAAAACTGTTTTTT
>TRBJ2-3|TRBV6-5|TRBD1|.
CASTVNRGLTDTQYF
TGTGCCAGCACCGTCAACAGGGGCCTCACAGATACGCAGTATTTT
>TRBJ1-1|TRBV5-1|.|few
CASGLDTDTEAFF
TGCGCCAGCGGATTGGACACCGACACTGAAGCTTTCTTT
>TRBJ2-7|TRBV3-1/TRBV3-2|.|once
CASSQLVGAYEQYF
TGTGCCAGCAGCCAACTTGTCGGAGCCTACGAGCAGTACTTC
>TRBJ1-1|TRBV15|.|.
CATSRDLVAAEEAFF
TGTGCCACCAGCAGAGATTTAGTGGCGGCAGAAGAAGCTTTCTTT
>TRBJ1-5|TRBV5-1|TRBD1|.
CASSLGQGNNQPQHF
TGCGCCAGCAGCTTGGGACAGGGGAACAATCAGCCCCAGCATTTT
>TRBJ1-1|TRBV25-1|.|.
CASSETWRSAEAFF
TGTGCCAGCAGTGAAACATGGAGGAGCGCTGAAGCTTTCTTT
>TRBJ1-2|TRBV28|.|.
CASSLGSLTPYGYTF
TGTGCCAGCAGTTTAGGTTCGTTGACACCGTATGGCTACACCTTC
>TRBJ2-1|TRBV7-3|TRBD1|once
CASSITGDNEQFF
TGTGCCAGCAGCATTACAGGGGACAATGAGCAGTTCTTC
>TRBJ1-2|TRBV29-1|.|.
CSVVGSSGLGYTF
TGCAGCGTTGTCGGATCTTCGGGTCTTGGCTACACCTTC
>TRBJ1-4|TRBV7-9|TRBD1|.
CASSLSGGSEKLFF
TGTGCCAGCAGCTTATCAGGGGGCAGTGAAAAACTGTTTTTT
>TRBJ1-1|TRBV2|.|once
CASSPRTEAFF
TGTGCCAGCAGCCCCAGGACTGAAGCTTTCTTT
>TRBJ2-3|TRBV3-1/TRBV3-2|TRBD2|.
CASSQDQAGGLDTQYF
TGTGCCAGCAGCCAAGATCAAGCGGGGGGGCTTGATACGCAGTATTTT
>TRBJ2-1|TRBV2|TRBD2|.
CASSEGGQREGLGEQFF
TGTGCCAGCAGTGAAGGGGGTCAGCGGGAGGGCCTAGGTGAGCAGTTCTTC
>TRBJ2-3|TRBV2|TRBD2|.
CASSDFRTSGVTDTQYF
TGTGCCAGCAGTGACTTTCGGACTAGCGGGGTCACAGATACGCAGTATTTT
>TRBJ2-2|TRBV5-1|.|.
CASSLGQVGELFF
TGCGCCAGCAGCTTGGGACAGGTCGGGGAGCTGTTTTTT
>TRBJ1-3|TRBV6-5|.|.
CASSLDSPGNTIYF
TGTGCCAGCAGTCTCGACTCACCTGGAAACACCATATATTTT
>TRBJ2-2|TRBV7-9|TRBD2|.
CASSLRTSVTGELFF
TGTGCCAGCAGCTTAAGGACTAGCGTCACCGGGGAGCTGTTTTTT
>TRBJ2-3|TRBV29-1|.|.
CSVLGGADTQYF
TGCAGCGTCCTGGGGGGGGCCGATACGCAGTATTTT
>TRBJ2-5|TRBV5-1|TRBD2|.
CASSLVGRGGLKETQYF
TGCGCCAGCAGCTTGGTTGGGCGGGGGGGCCTGAAAGAGACCCAGTACTTC
>TRBJ1-1|TRBV5-1|.|.
CASSLGTRQTEAFF
TGCGCCAGCAGCTTGGGGACACGCCAGACTGAAGCTTTCTTT
>TRBJ1-2|TRBV5-8|TRBD1|.
CAIYTDRAHFTF
TGTGCCATCTATACTGACAGGGCCCACTTCACCTTC
>TRBJ1-2|TRBV2|.|.
CASTSTGNGYTF
TGTGCCAGCACCTCCACAGGGAATGGCTACACCTTC
>TRBJ1-3|TRBV9|.|.
CASSPAAGRRAGNTIYF
TGTGCCAGCAGCCCGGCGGCGGGGCGAAGGGCTGGAAACACCATATATTTT
>TRBJ1-5|TRBV7-8|TRBD1|few
CASSQETGGENQPQHF
TGTGCCAGCAGCCAGGAAACAGGGGGCGAAAATCAGCCCCAGCATTTT